Listed below are T cell receptor beta chains from one sample, sequenced in a study of vaccination and CD4 T cells after COVID-19. Antigens for these TCRs are unknown. MiXCR was run by TCRdb on the PCR reads, yielding one entry per CDR3 protein. The repertoire holds about 20,000 distinct CDR3 sequences, with around three quarters as singletons. Specimen: CD4+ T cells from blood, cultured in vitro. The source is a human donor who had recovered from COVID-19. Both conserved end residues are part of each CDR3. The D gene is left open where the match is weak. Size is stated for part of the rows, as once, few or many counts, or as a class when the clone is expanded.

cdr3_aa	cdr3_nt	v_call	j_call	clone_size	d_call
CAISESENTEAFF	TGTGCCATCAGTGAGTCGGAGAACACTGAAGCTTTCTTT	TRBV10-3	TRBJ1-1	-	-
CASSRGALNEKLFF	TGTGCCAGTAGTCGAGGGGCCCTTAATGAAAAACTGTTTTTT	TRBV19	TRBJ1-4	-	-
CASSRGQFNSPLHF	TGTGCCAGCAGCAGAGGACAGTTCAATTCACCCCTCCACTTT	TRBV12-3/TRBV12-4	TRBJ1-6	-	-
CASSLTGTDGYTF	TGTGCCAGCAGCTTAACCGGCACCGATGGCTACACCTTC	TRBV7-2	TRBJ1-2	-	-
CASSLDWGRSGANVLTF	TGTGCCAGCAGCTTAGATTGGGGGCGCTCTGGGGCCAACGTCCTGACTTTC	TRBV11-2	TRBJ2-6	-	-
CSARDWTSGYEQYF	TGCAGTGCTAGAGATTGGACTAGCGGCTACGAGCAGTACTTC	TRBV20-1	TRBJ2-7	-	TRBD2
CASSAKGSEVIAATGELFF	TGTGCCAGCAGCGCGAAAGGGTCAGAAGTCATTGCGGCCACCGGGGAGCTGTTTTTT	TRBV2	TRBJ2-2	-	-
CSARDQLATFF	TGCAGTGCTAGGGATCAACTGGCAACTTTCTTT	TRBV20-1	TRBJ1-1	few	-
CASSLRTSTDTQYF	TGTGCCAGCTCTCTCCGAACTAGCACAGATACGCAGTATTTT	TRBV18	TRBJ2-3	few	-
CASSYSPWNGYTF	TGTGCCAGCAGTTACTCGCCCTGGAATGGCTACACCTTC	TRBV6-5	TRBJ1-2	once	-
CSARGGSTGPNSPLHF	TGCAGTGCTAGAGGGGGATCAACAGGACCAAATTCACCCCTCCACTTT	TRBV20-1	TRBJ1-6	-	-
CASSGGQGPNQPQHF	TGTGCCAGCAGTGGGGGACAGGGCCCAAATCAGCCCCAGCATTTT	TRBV6-1	TRBJ1-5	few	TRBD1
CASSSQRNEQFF	TGTGCCAGCAGTTCACAGAGGAATGAGCAGTTCTTC	TRBV28	TRBJ2-1	-	-
CSVDRLVADTQYF	TGCAGCGTTGATCGACTAGTAGCAGATACGCAGTATTTT	TRBV29-1	TRBJ2-3	-	-
CASSPHRRVNTGELFF	TGTGCCAGCAGTCCCCACAGGCGGGTGAACACCGGGGAGCTGTTTTTT	TRBV6-2/TRBV6-3	TRBJ2-2	-	-
CASSYLGQIFYTF	TGTGCCAGCAGTTACTTAGGACAGATTTTCTACACCTTC	TRBV6-2/TRBV6-3	TRBJ1-2	-	-
CASSGGWGDSNQPQHF	TGTGCCAGCAGTGGGGGGTGGGGCGATAGCAATCAGCCCCAGCATTTT	TRBV28	TRBJ1-5	once	-
CASSTNQGAHGYGYTF	TGTGCCAGCAGTACTAACCAGGGGGCGCACGGCTATGGCTACACCTTC	TRBV14	TRBJ1-2	once	TRBD1
CASLGRDPPEETQYF	TGTGCCAGCTTGGGACGGGACCCGCCGGAGGAGACCCAGTACTTC	TRBV28	TRBJ2-5	-	-
CSARTTTGSYQPQHF	TGCAGTGCTAGAACGACGACAGGTAGCTATCAGCCCCAGCATTTT	TRBV20-1	TRBJ1-5	-	-
CASSLSPGANTDTQYF	TGTGCCAGCAGTTTATCCCCAGGGGCCAACACAGATACGCAGTATTTT	TRBV12-3/TRBV12-4	TRBJ2-3	once	-
CASSQVAGVIYEQYF	TGTGCCAGCAGCCAAGTTGCGGGAGTAATCTACGAGCAGTACTTC	TRBV14	TRBJ2-7	-	TRBD2
CASSSRTGRVQPQHF	TGTGCCAGCAGCTCACGGACAGGGAGGGTCCAGCCCCAGCATTTT	TRBV7-2	TRBJ1-5	-	TRBD1
CASSPLGSRSNQPQHF	TGTGCCAGCAGTCCCCTCGGGTCGAGGAGCAATCAGCCCCAGCATTTT	TRBV6-1	TRBJ1-5	-	-
CASSSIADFYNEQFF	TGTGCCAGCAGCTCGATAGCGGACTTCTACAATGAGCAGTTCTTC	TRBV7-2	TRBJ2-1	-	-
CASSLSFSSGYGYTF	TGTGCCAGCAGCTTGAGTTTCAGCAGTGGCTATGGCTACACCTTC	TRBV7-9	TRBJ1-2	once	-
CASSLGGGSLYEQYF	TGTGCCAGCAGCCTTGGGGGGGGATCCCTTTACGAGCAGTACTTC	TRBV5-4	TRBJ2-7	few	TRBD2
CASRIGTSGSYEQYF	TGTGCCAGCAGGATCGGGACTAGCGGGTCCTACGAGCAGTACTTC	TRBV6-1	TRBJ2-7	-	TRBD2
CASSYSGWPDTQYF	TGTGCCAGCAGTTACTCAGGGTGGCCAGATACGCAGTATTTT	TRBV6-2/TRBV6-3	TRBJ2-3	-	-
CASRFRDRAKNIQYF	TGTGCCAGCAGGTTCCGGGACAGGGCCAAAAACATTCAGTACTTC	TRBV28	TRBJ2-4	few	TRBD1
CASSSPSGGGDNQPQHF	TGTGCCAGCAGTTCACCCTCGGGAGGGGGGGACAATCAGCCCCAGCATTTT	TRBV28	TRBJ1-5	-	-
CSARESGFSNQPQHF	TGCAGTGCTAGAGAATCTGGGTTTAGCAATCAGCCCCAGCATTTT	TRBV20-1	TRBJ1-5	-	-
CASSYLKDEPMSSKETQYF	TGCGCCAGCAGCTACCTTAAGGACGAACCAATGTCCTCGAAAGAGACCCAGTACTTC	TRBV5-1	TRBJ2-5	-	-
CASSFGGVQETQYF	TGTGCCAGCAGCTTTGGAGGGGTACAAGAGACCCAGTACTTC	TRBV7-2	TRBJ2-5	-	-
CSATGTSGRDSYEQYF	TGCAGTGCTACCGGGACTAGCGGGAGGGACTCCTACGAGCAGTACTTC	TRBV20-1	TRBJ2-7	-	TRBD2
CASRAPGLVAYNEQFF	TGTGCCAGCAGAGCACCGGGACTAGTGGCCTACAATGAGCAGTTCTTC	TRBV6-2/TRBV6-3	TRBJ2-1	-	TRBD2
CSASLGESGNTIYF	TGCAGTGCTAGTCTTGGAGAATCTGGAAACACCATATATTTT	TRBV20-1	TRBJ1-3	-	-